Shown below are 8 T cell receptor beta chains from a single sample sequenced in a study of T cell responses to AZD1222 COVID-19 vaccine. The repertoire was sequenced with immunoSEQ multiplex PCR; TCRdb's copy has only in-frame clones and lacks some. The sample holds around 180,000 clones, 75% to 90% seen once. The sample here was peripheral blood, taken on day 0 of AZD1222 vaccination. These receptor sequences come from an adult in good health.

For the CDR3, the DNA is TGTGCCAGCAGCCTTGGCCCCGGAGACTACAATGAGCAGTTCTTC. It codes for CASSLGPGDYNEQFF. The V and J genes are TRBV7-3 and TRBJ2-1; D is uncertain. Trimming shortened V by 5 bases and J by 3 bases, and 14 bases separated the two germline ends. The CDR3 is 15 residues long. CDR1 SGHTA and CDR2 FQGTGA come from the germline V gene.

The J gene is TRBJ2-1, the V gene TRBV5-1, with D tentatively TRBD1 or TRBD2 (5 bases each). Germline V gene data show CDR1 as SGHRS and CDR2 as YFSETQ. V dropped 4 bases and J dropped 5 bases, with 16 bases sitting between them. The CDR3 loop spans 15 amino acids. CDR3 in DNA: TGCGCCAGCAGCCCCGGGACGGTCCGGAACAATGAGCAGTTCTTC. It codes for CASSPGTVRNNEQFF.

The genes are TRBV20-1 and TRBJ2-5; tentative D call: TRBD2 (6 bases). V shed 3 bases and J shed 4 bases, with 18 bases lying between them. Germline V gene lookup returns CDR1 DFQATT and CDR2 SNEGSKA (reference sequence). The CDR3 length is 15 residues. CDR3 DNA sequence: TGCAGTGCTAGTGGAGTCGGGAGTAGGAGAGAGACCCAGTACTTC. As protein: CSASGVGSRRETQYF.

The chain joins TRBV18 to TRBJ2-7, with 9 nucleotides matching TRBD2. Trimming at V came to 4 bases and at J to 0 bases, leaving 1 base not matched to a gene. CDR3 length equals 14 residues. The germline CDR1 and CDR2 sequences are KGHSH and LQKENI. The CDR3 nucleotides read TGTGCCAGCTCACTTAGCGGGAGCTCCTACGAGCAGTACTTC. This codes for CASSLSGSSYEQYF.

The rearrangement uses TRBV27 and TRBJ1-2; D call uncertain. The CDR3 is 15 amino acids. V lost 7 bases to trimming and J lost 4 bases, with 19 bases between them. Germline CDR1 is MNHEY and CDR2 is SMNVEV (reference sequence). The CDR3 DNA is TGTGCCAGCACCACTCCAGGCGTAAGAAGCTATGGCTACACCTTC. Its protein product is CASTTPGVRSYGYTF.

This chain uses TRBV27 with TRBJ2-2; D is undetermined. Trimming shortened V by 7 bases and J by 5 bases, and 17 bases separated the two germline ends. The CDR3 contains 15 residues. The germline gives CDR1 MNHEY, CDR2 SMNVEV (reference sequence). The CDR3, as DNA: TGTGCCAGCACTTACCGGGCACTTCGGACCGGGGAGCTGTTTTTT. Translated, it gives CASTYRALRTGELFF.

The chain uses TRBV9 and TRBJ1-5; D possibly corresponds to TRBD1 (5 bases). Trimming took 3 bases from V and 0 from J, leaving 19 bases between them. Germline loops: CDR1 SGDLS, CDR2 YYNGEE. The CDR3 runs to 18 residues. CDR3 DNA sequence: TGTGCCAGCAGCGGCCCGGACACGGCCCTGTATAGCAATCAGCCCCAGCATTTT. It translates to CASSGPDTALYSNQPQHF.

V and J are TRBV10-3 and TRBJ2-1, with 12 bases aligning to TRBD2. The CDR3 runs to 16 residues. CDR1 is ENHRY, CDR2 SYGVKD, per germline. Trimming cost V 7 bases and J 7 bases; bases outside gene matches: 11. This CDR3 reads CAIMSLAGGSLNEQFF. The CDR3 nucleotides are TGTGCCATCATGAGCCTAGCGGGAGGGAGCCTAAATGAGCAGTTCTTC.